This TCR beta chain was identified during a study of T-cell memory formation after mild COVID-19 (dated by TCRdb to the early 2020s). Regarding the complete study: TCR sequence clusters from the two donors were found to be largely donor specific. Two young, previously healthy adult volunteers made up the cohort, one male and one female. Longitudinal TCRalpha and TCRbeta repertoire sequencing tracked T-cell clones expanding and contracting after mild COVID-19 in two donors. Results the study describes overall, beyond this receptor: From day 15 to 85, contracting clones showed balanced CD4/CD8 phenotypes, whereas a second wave of clones that expanded from day 15 to 37 leaned towards CD4+. The study covered only two mild cases, and larger cohorts including severe cases with pre-infection samples were considered necessary. Contracting CD4+ clones were located mainly in the CM and EM memory subsets, whereas CD8+ clones were found to be enriched in EMRA. Whether the second-wave clones peaking on day 37 were SARS-CoV-2 specific was not confirmed. Some responding clones were found in pre-infection memory, which suggests that pre-existing cross-reactive memory T cells took part in the SARS-CoV-2 response.

The germline V gene provides CDR1 ENHRY and CDR2 SYGVKD. V loses 0 bases, J loses 3 bases, and the germline ends lie 8 bases apart. The CDR3 goes from the cysteine to the phenylalanine over 14 residues. The kept DNA is CDR3 alone, 42 bases in frame from the first base. With respect to this clonotype: What antigen it recognizes has not been identified. Base qualities were left out, and no much larger clone turns up one base away.

Sequenced on an Illumina NovaSeq 6000. TCRalpha and TCRbeta cDNA libraries were constructed by 5'RACE with constant-segment primers, with sample barcodes and unique molecular identifiers being introduced. Trizol reagent was used to extract RNA from every sample. Library amplification was performed in two PCR steps, and a second sample barcode and Illumina TruSeq adapters were introduced in the second step. Sequencing of libraries was performed on an Illumina NovaSeq with 2 x 150 bp paired-end reads. As for how the authors treated the data: With migec v1.2.7, reads were demultiplexed and then collapsed into UMI-guided consensus sequences. Using mixcr v2.1.11, the UMI consensuses were aligned to TRA and TRB V and J templates and assembled into clonotypes. Expanded or contracted clonotypes were those called significant by both edgeR and NoisET, with noise models trained on biological replicates. edgeR calls used a false discovery rate-adjusted p below 0.01 and a log2 fold-change threshold of 1. PCA with hierarchical clustering of max-normalized trajectories of the 1000 most abundant clonotypes was used as exploratory dynamics analysis. Each responding clone was given a CD4 or CD8 phenotype based on the CD4+ and CD8+ repertoires, which had been sequenced separately. TCRdb itself trimmed the public reads at Q25 with fastp, ran MiXCR and retained productive beta chains. Rows matching on CDR3 protein sequence are summarized as one entry with the most common DNA and genes. For this entry, the V and J calls and clone size follow TCRdb and not the study's own pipeline. The sample records 92,000 or so distinct CDR3 sequences, over 13% of which are singletons. Together, the top ten hold roughly two fifths of the sample.

Ficoll-Paque density gradient centrifugation was the method used to isolate PBMCs. This TCR was sampled from a man younger than 35 who had mild COVID-19 (a few samples of this study predate the infection). The sample titles of this study are shuffled in the database, so cell type and time point are left out; the donor was told from shared clones. The V and J genes are TRBV10-3 and TRBJ1-2, with the D segment identity uncertain. Sequencing used PBMCs or a T cell subset sorted from them (not recorded which). The base sequence is TGTGCCATCAGTGAGTCAGGCCCCCACTATGGCTACACCTTC. The resulting protein is CAISESGPHYGYTF.